The sequence of this T cell receptor beta chain was determined in a study of regulatory T cells in long-lasting Graves disease. The study, taken as a whole, reports: The sample size was small, and this may have reduced accuracy.

Unmatched junction bases numbered 0, after V lost 2 bases and J lost 4 bases. Germline values: CDR1 SGHTA, CDR2 FQGTGA. The CDR3 runs to 13 residues. Stated time point: newly diagnosed GD, antithyroid drugs for less than 3 months. The TCR library was made from RNA extracted from PBMCs. Patients all came to the study from an endocrinology department in Xi'an, China. This clonotype was found many times. Its antigen is as yet unknown. Construction of TCR beta libraries relied on iRepertoire HTBI primers and on Arm-PCR targeting CDR3 regions. TCRdb fed the multiplex PCR reads into MiXCR, producing one record per CDR3 protein. The table lists roughly 380,000 distinct CDR3 sequences, 16% of them singletons. The same data also went into a second study, on T cells in Graves' hyperthyroidism and ophthalmopathy. That study reports: Patients were excluded because of uncontrolled infection, other autoimmune disease, pregnancy or lactation.

The chain carries TRBV7-3 and TRBJ1-2, with 8 bases aligning to TRBD1. The sequence was collected from a man aged 40-55 years with Graves disease. This specimen was peripheral blood mononuclear cells (PBMCs), taken at new diagnosis, from a patient treated with antithyroid drugs. The CDR3 nucleotides read TGTGCCAGCAGCTTAGGGACAGGCTATGGCTACACCTTC. It is translated as CASSLGTGYGYTF.